Detailed here is one T cell receptor beta chain. This CDR3 spans 14 amino acids. V lost 4 bases, J lost 0 bases, and 8 bases lay in between. Germline V CDR1 and CDR2: SGHDT, YYEEEE. The source of the sample is a study of blood T cell repertoires in COVID-19. Overall study context: Donors in the United States, Italy and Spain gave samples during acute or convalescent COVID-19.

Per the authors' pipeline: From reference gene primer amplification, estimates of nucleated cell counts were derived. Sequencing used immunoSEQ multiplex PCR; TCRdb keeps in-frame clones, though not all of them. That table supplies the V and J calls and clone size; D and trimming were determined from the DNA. Of about 52,000 clones listed, approximately 82% were seen once; the top ten hold around 7.5%. The rearrangement links TRBV5-6 to TRBJ1-3; no definite D call. This clonotype originated in an older man with active COVID-19. The sequenced sample consisted of peripheral blood. The CDR3, as DNA: TGTGCCAGCAGCCGCCTAAGCTCTGGAAACACCATATATTTT. It is translated as CASSRLSSGNTIYF.